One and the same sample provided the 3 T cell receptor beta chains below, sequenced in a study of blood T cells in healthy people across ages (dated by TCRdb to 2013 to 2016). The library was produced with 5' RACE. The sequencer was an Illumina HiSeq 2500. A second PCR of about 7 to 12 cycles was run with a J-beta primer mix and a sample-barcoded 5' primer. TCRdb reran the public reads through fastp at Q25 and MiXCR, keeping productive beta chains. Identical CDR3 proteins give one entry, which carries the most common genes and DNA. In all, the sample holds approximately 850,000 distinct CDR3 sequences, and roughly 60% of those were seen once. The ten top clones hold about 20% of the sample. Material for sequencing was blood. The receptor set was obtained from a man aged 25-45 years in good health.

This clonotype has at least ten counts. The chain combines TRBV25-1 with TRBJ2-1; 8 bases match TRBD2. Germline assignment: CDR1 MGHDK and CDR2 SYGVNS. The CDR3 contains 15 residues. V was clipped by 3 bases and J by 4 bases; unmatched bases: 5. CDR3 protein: CASSDAGGRYNEQFF. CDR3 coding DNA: TGTGCCAGCAGTGATGCGGGAGGAAGGTACAATGAGCAGTTCTTC. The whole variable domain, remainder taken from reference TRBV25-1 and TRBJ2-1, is EADIYQTPRYLVIGTGKKITLECSQTMGHDKMYWYQQDPGMELHLIHYSYGVNSTEKGDLSSESTVSRIRTEHFPLTLESARPSHTSQYLCASSDAGGRYNEQFFGPGTRLTVL.

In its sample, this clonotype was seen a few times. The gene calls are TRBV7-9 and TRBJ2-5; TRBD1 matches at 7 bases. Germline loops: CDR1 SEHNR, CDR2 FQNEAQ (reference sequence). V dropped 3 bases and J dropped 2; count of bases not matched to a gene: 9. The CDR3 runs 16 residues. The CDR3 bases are TGTGCCAGCAGCTTCCCGGGGTGGACAGGTCAAGAGACCCAGTACTTC. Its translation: CASSFPGWTGQETQYF.

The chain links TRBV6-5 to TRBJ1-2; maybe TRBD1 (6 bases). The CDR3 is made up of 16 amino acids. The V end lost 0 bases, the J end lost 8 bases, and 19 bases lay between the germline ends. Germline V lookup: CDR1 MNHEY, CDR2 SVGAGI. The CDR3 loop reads CASSYSVDSWPGGYTF. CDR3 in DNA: TGTGCCAGCAGTTACTCTGTGGACAGTTGGCCGGGGGGCTACACCTTC.